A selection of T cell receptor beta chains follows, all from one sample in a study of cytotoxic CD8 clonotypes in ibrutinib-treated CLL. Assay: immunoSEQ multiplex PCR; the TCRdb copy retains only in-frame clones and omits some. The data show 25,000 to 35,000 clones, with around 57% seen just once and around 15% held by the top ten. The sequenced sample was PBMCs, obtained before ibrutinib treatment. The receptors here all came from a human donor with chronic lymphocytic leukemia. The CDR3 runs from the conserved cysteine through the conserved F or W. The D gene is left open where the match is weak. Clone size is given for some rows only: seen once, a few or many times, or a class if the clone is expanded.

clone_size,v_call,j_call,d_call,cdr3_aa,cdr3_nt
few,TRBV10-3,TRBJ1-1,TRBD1,CAIRSTGDNTEAFF,TGTGCCATCAGATCGACAGGGGACAACACTGAAGCTTTCTTT
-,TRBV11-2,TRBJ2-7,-,CASSLQPGLSSYEQYF,TGTGCCAGCAGCTTACAGCCCGGACTGAGCTCCTACGAGCAGTACTTC
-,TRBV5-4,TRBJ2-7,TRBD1,CASSSTGGEGSYEQYF,TGTGCCAGCAGCAGCACAGGGGGCGAGGGATCCTACGAGCAGTACTTC
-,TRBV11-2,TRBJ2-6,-,CASSLGGASFSGANVLTF,TGTGCCAGCAGCTTAGGGGGGGCATCCTTCTCTGGGGCCAACGTCCTGACTTTC
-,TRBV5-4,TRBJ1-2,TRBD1,CASSLSRFGDRGRFRGYTF,TGTGCCAGCAGCTTAAGCCGATTCGGGGACAGGGGGCGATTTCGTGGCTACACCTTC
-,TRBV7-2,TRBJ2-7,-,CASSLGGSAYEQYF,TGTGCCAGCAGCTTAGGGGGGTCTGCTTACGAGCAGTACTTC
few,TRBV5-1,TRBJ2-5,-,CASSLVWDKETQYF,TGCGCCAGCAGCTTGGTTTGGGATAAGGAGACCCAGTACTTC
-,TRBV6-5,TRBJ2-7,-,CASSYSRHYEQYF,TGTGCCAGCAGTTACTCACGACACTACGAGCAGTACTTC
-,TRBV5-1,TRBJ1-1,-,CASKLGQSNTEAFF,TGCGCCAGCAAGCTCGGACAATCGAACACTGAAGCTTTCTTT
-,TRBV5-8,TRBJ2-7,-,CASKVAGKYEQYF,TGTGCCAGCAAGGTGGCAGGAAAGTACGAGCAGTACTTC
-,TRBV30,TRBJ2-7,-,CAWGLFYEQYF,TGTGCCTGGGGACTTTTCTACGAGCAGTACTTC
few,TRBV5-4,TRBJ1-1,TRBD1,CASSSTGTGPTEAFF,TGTGCCAGCAGCTCGACCGGGACAGGGCCTACTGAAGCTTTCTTT
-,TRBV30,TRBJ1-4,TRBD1,CAWSPGQFNEKLFF,TGTGCCTGGAGCCCGGGACAGTTTAATGAAAAACTGTTTTTT
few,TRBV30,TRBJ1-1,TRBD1,CASHRGLTEAFF,TGTGCCAGTCACAGGGGTTTGACTGAAGCTTTCTTT
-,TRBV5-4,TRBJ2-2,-,CASSFLGGRQTGELFF,TGTGCCAGCAGCTTTTTGGGGGGCCGTCAAACCGGGGAGCTGTTTTTT
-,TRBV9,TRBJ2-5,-,CASSVTPRVAETQYF,TGTGCCAGCAGCGTAACACCAAGGGTCGCAGAGACCCAGTACTTC
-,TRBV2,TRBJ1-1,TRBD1,CASSTDRVAEAFF,TGTGCCAGCAGTACCGACAGGGTCGCTGAAGCTTTCTTT
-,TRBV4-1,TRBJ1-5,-,CASSQDPTGYQPQHF,TGCGCCAGCAGCCAAGACCCTACAGGGTATCAGCCCCAGCATTTT
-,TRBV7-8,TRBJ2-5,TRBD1,CASSYNPRTGQETQYF,TGTGCCAGCAGCTACAATCCCCGGACAGGGCAAGAGACCCAGTACTTC
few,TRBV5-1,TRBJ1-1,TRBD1,CASSAGQGSGTEAFF,TGCGCCAGCAGCGCGGGACAGGGTTCGGGCACTGAAGCTTTCTTT
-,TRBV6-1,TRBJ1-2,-,CASTRGGRNYGYTF,TGTGCCAGCACCCGGGGGGGAAGGAACTATGGCTACACCTTC
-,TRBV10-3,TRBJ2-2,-,CAIKDGPNTGELFF,TGTGCCATCAAGGACGGTCCGAACACCGGGGAGCTGTTTTTT
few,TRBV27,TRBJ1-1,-,CASRRNTEAFF,TGTGCCAGCAGACGCAACACTGAAGCTTTCTTT
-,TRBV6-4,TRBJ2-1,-,CASSDRDSYNEQFF,TGTGCCAGCAGTGACCGGGACTCCTACAATGAGCAGTTCTTC
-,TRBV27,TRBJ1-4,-,CASSLSGVGEKLFF,TGTGCCAGCAGTTTATCAGGGGTGGGTGAAAAACTGTTTTTT
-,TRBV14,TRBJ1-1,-,CASSPHSTPGAEAFF,TGTGCCAGCAGCCCCCACTCGACACCTGGGGCTGAAGCTTTCTTT
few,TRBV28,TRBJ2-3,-,CASSPNSGSWADTQYF,TGTGCCAGCAGCCCAAACTCAGGGTCCTGGGCAGATACGCAGTATTTT
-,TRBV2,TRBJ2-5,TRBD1,CASSLRQGGETQYF,TGTGCCAGCAGCCTCAGACAGGGGGGAGAGACCCAGTACTTC
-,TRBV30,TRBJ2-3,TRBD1,CAWRDRGSTDTQYF,TGTGCCTGGAGGGACAGGGGTAGCACAGATACGCAGTATTTT
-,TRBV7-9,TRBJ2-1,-,CASSLASHGGGGNEQFF,TGTGCCAGCAGCTTAGCCTCTCATGGAGGAGGTGGCAATGAGCAGTTCTTC
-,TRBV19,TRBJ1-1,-,CATGWTNTEAFF,TGTGCCACGGGTTGGACCAACACTGAAGCTTTCTTT
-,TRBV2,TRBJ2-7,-,CASRGPKYEQYF,TGTGCCAGCAGGGGCCCTAAATACGAGCAGTACTTC
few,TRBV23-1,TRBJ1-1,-,CASSQERTRRIHMNTEAFF,TGCGCCAGCAGTCAGGAGCGGACACGACGTATTCACATGAACACTGAAGCTTTCTTT